This T cell receptor beta chain was found in a study of tumor-infiltrating lymphocytes in primary liver carcinoma. As for this clonotype: Its antigen remains unknown.

Co-extraction of both nucleic acids (RNA and DNA) used about 17-31 mg of unsorted bulk tissue. From about 530 ng total RNA, TCR beta cDNA was generated with a primer in the constant region. Three rounds of nested multiplex PCR with slightly modified ARM-PCR produced TCR beta libraries. Primers for the first two PCR rounds were TRBV1-TRBV30 forward primers and a C-beta reverse primer (roughly 10 cycles per round). TCRdb recomputed calls from the multiplex PCR reads with MiXCR, one row per CDR3 protein. The data contain some 180,000 distinct CDR3 sequences, 85% of them singletons. Points from the study as a whole: Only about 7-25% of top clones appeared in all five tumor regions.

With 10 bases removed from V and 1 base from J, the gap between germline ends came to 19 bases. The germline V gene has CDR1 SGHKS and CDR2 YYEKEE (reference sequence). This CDR3 has 15 amino acids. This receptor was identified in a middle-aged man with primary liver carcinoma and hepatitis B virus infection. The genes are TRBV5-5 and TRBJ2-3; possibly TRBD2 for D (5 bases). The sequenced sample consisted of tumor tissue from primary liver carcinoma. The CDR3, as DNA: TGTGCCTGCACCCTGGGGTTTAGCGGCACAGATACGCAGTATTTT. Protein sequence: CACTLGFSGTDTQYF.